Below, one T cell receptor (beta chain) is given with its context. Its antigen remains unidentified. V shed 1 base, J shed 5 bases, and the junction held 6 bases outside the gene matches. CDR3 length: 15 amino acids. Looked up from germline, CDR1 is LGHNA and CDR2 is YSLEER. The source of the sample is a study of cytomegalovirus exposure and HLA in healthy donors. Regarding the study as a whole: As a later analysis showed, a missense DCLRE1C variant was linked to trimming of TCR beta V- and J-genes. Per a prior analysis, the majority of TCR beta V segments were productive roughly 90% or roughly 30% of the time. Specificity of a few CMV-associated chains for CMV antigens was verified in vitro.

Both 60 Vbeta primers and 13 Jbeta primers went into the PCR. This table comes from immunoSEQ multiplex PCR, and its TCRdb copy is limited to in-frame clones, with some not included. The sample contains over 150,000 clones, roughly two thirds of which appear only once. The donors comprised healthy bone marrow donors. The V gene is TRBV4-3, the J gene TRBJ2-5; 8 bases are shared with TRBD2. The clonotype was recovered from a woman aged 30 to 39 in good health and CMV-seronegative. Sequencing was performed on PBMCs. This chain's CDR3 is CASSQVTGGAETQYF. The CDR3 nucleotides are TGCGCCAGCAGCCAAGTTACCGGGGGGGCTGAGACCCAGTACTTC.